This T cell receptor (beta chain) was found in a study of cytomegalovirus exposure and HLA in healthy donors. With 6 bases removed from V and 5 bases from J, the gap between germline ends came to 13 bases. CDR1 is SGHTA, CDR2 FQGNSA, per germline. The CDR3 runs to 13 residues. Study findings and constraints: Both high specificity and high sensitivity reportedly marked the classifier's diagnosis of cytomegalovirus status.

In the case of this clone: What it recognizes is unknown.

The PCR employed 60 Vbeta primers together with 13 Jbeta primers. The data were produced by immunoSEQ multiplex PCR, yet TCRdb's version contains in-frame clones alone and is incomplete. The sample gives roughly 59,000 clones, 55% to 75% of which show up once; 15% to 20% is in the top ten. This rearrangement joins TRBV7-2 to TRBJ1-1; no reliable D call. This receptor was obtained from a man in his forties in good health and CMV-seropositive. The sample was PBMCs. The CDR3 protein is CASRVGVETEAFF. The DNA of the CDR3 is TGTGCCAGCAGGGTCGGAGTTGAGACTGAAGCTTTCTTT. The whole variable domain, remainder taken from reference TRBV7-2 and TRBJ1-1, is GAGVSQSPSNKVTEKGKDVELRCDPISGHTALYWYRQSLGQGLEFLIYFQGNSAPDKSGLPSDRFSAERTGGSVSTLTIQRTQQEDSAVYLCASRVGVETEAFFGQGTRLTVV.